This T cell receptor (beta chain) was identified in a study of cytomegalovirus exposure and HLA in healthy donors. The CDR3 spans 12 residues. Between the trimmed V and J ends, which lost 5 bases and 4 bases, there was a span of 8 bases. The germline gives CDR1 SNHLY, CDR2 FYNNEI. Points on this clone: Its antigen is unknown.

General study results and limits: Compared with the roughly 670-donor mean, an Asian-associated ancestry cluster reportedly had fewer N-insertions, according to a later analysis.

The PCR made use of 60 Vbeta and 13 Jbeta primers. Measured with immunoSEQ multiplex PCR; TCRdb has only the in-frame clones, and not every one. This repertoire shows about 130,000 clones, over 70% found once; its top ten account for around 2.1%. This clonotype was sampled from a woman aged 40 to 55 in good health and CMV-seropositive. The V and J genes are TRBV2 and TRBJ1-2; D is unclear. The sequencing sample was made of PBMCs. The CDR3 sequence: CASSLFGYGYTF. The DNA of the CDR3 is TGTGCCAGCAGTTTATTCGGCTATGGCTACACCTTC.